This entry describes one TCR beta chain. The germline V gene encodes CDR1 KGHDR and CDR2 SFDVKD. The CDR3 is 16 amino acids. V was clipped by 0 bases and J by 4 bases; unmatched bases: 2. This entry is derived from a study of blood T cell repertoires in COVID-19. Repertoires were generated with immunoSEQ multiplex PCR, while TCRdb's copy carries only in-frame clones and drops some. The sample yields 90,000 to 110,000 clones, over 75% seen once. Sequencing input: peripheral blood. The J gene is TRBJ2-1, the V gene TRBV24-1; TRBD2 agrees at 10 bases. The receptor was derived from a middle-aged man with acute or convalescent COVID-19. The CDR3 here is CATSDLQAGGYNEQFF. The CDR3 DNA follows: TGTGCCACCAGTGATTTGCAAGCGGGAGGGTACAATGAGCAGTTCTTC.